These 13 T cell receptor beta chains share one sample of origin, sequenced in a study of cytomegalovirus exposure and HLA in healthy donors. Here immunoSEQ multiplex PCR was the method, and the copy in TCRdb shows in-frame clones only, minus some. The sample has about 170,000 clones; about 88% are singletons. The sample was PBMCs. The receptors stem from a woman younger than 35 in good health and CMV-seronegative.

This chain connects TRBV27 to TRBJ2-5, with D possibly matching TRBD2 (5 bases). The CDR3 loop spans 14 amino acids. Germline V gives CDR1 MNHEY, CDR2 SMNVEV (reference sequence). V lost 1 base and J 5 bases, leaving 11 bases between the germline ends. The CDR3 sequence is CASSLYGVGETQYF. As DNA, the CDR3 is TGTGCCAGCAGTTTATACGGGGTGGGTGAGACCCAGTACTTC.

V gene TRBV5-1 combines with J gene TRBJ1-2, with no clear D. Germline V gene sequence: CDR1 SGHRS, CDR2 YFSETQ. V dropped 0 bases and J dropped 8 bases, with 17 bases sitting between them. This CDR3 region has 15 residues. This CDR3 reads CASSLGPTRVGGYTF. Written as DNA, the CDR3 is TGCGCCAGCAGCTTGGGCCCCACCCGGGTCGGGGGCTACACCTTC.

The rearrangement uses TRBV6-1 and TRBJ2-2, with D unresolved. Trimming removed 6 bases at V and 0 bases at J, with 8 bases between. Germline values: CDR1 MNHNS, CDR2 SASEGT. The CDR3 is made up of 14 amino acids. The CDR3 DNA sequence: TGTGCCAGCAGACAGCTTCCGAACACCGGGGAGCTGTTTTTT. Translating gives CASRQLPNTGELFF.

The chain is built from TRBV5-1 and TRBJ2-5; weak D call: TRBD2 (7 bases). This CDR3 has 16 amino acids. Germline V CDR1 and CDR2: SGHRS, YFSETQ. V was trimmed by 5 bases and J by 5 bases, leaving 22 bases between them. In DNA, the CDR3 is TGCGCCAGCAGAGAGATAGGGGCGGGGGCCGGGGAGACCCAGTACTTC. It yields the protein CASREIGAGAGETQYF.

This chain links TRBV28 with TRBJ1-5; TRBD1 matches at 8 bases. This CDR3 is 14 amino acids long. Germline V gene lookup returns CDR1 MDHEN and CDR2 SYDVKM. After removal of 6 bases from V and 6 bases from J, the junction contained 7 bases not matched to a gene. For the CDR3, the DNA is TGTGCCAGCAGCTTGGGACAGGATCGTCAGCCCCAGCATTTT. This translates into CASSLGQDRQPQHF.

The genes are TRBV29-1 and TRBJ1-1, with TRBD1 matching 7 bases. CDR3 length equals 14 residues. J lost 2 bases, V lost 7 bases, and 10 bases had no gene match. CDR1 and CDR2 from the germline V gene are SQVTM and ANQGSEA. For the CDR3, the DNA is TGCAGCGCCAATCCGGGAGGGGGCAACACTGAAGCTTTCTTT. It yields the protein CSANPGGGNTEAFF.

This chain links TRBV10-3 with TRBJ2-1, with 10 bases that match TRBD2. Germline-derived CDR1 and CDR2 are ENHRY and SYGVKD. The CDR3 runs 15 residues. V was pared by 0 bases and J by 8 bases, with 4 bases of the junction left unmatched. CDR3 bases: TGTGCCATCAGTGAGTCGGTAGCGGGAGGCTATGAGCAGTTCTTC. Protein sequence: CAISESVAGGYEQFF.

This chain connects TRBV27 to TRBJ1-2; D gene ambiguous. Per the germline V gene, CDR1 is MNHEY and CDR2 is SMNVEV (reference sequence). With 2 bases removed from V and 2 bases from J, the gap between germline ends came to 6 bases. There are 13 residues in the CDR3. The CDR3 spells CASSLTENYGYTF. In nucleotides, the CDR3 is TGTGCCAGCAGTTTAACAGAAAACTATGGCTACACCTTC.

The CDR3 DNA follows: TGTGCCAGCAGCGAAAGTTCCGGGACTAGGTTCACTGAGCAGTTCTTC. It is translated as CASSESSGTRFTEQFF. The chain carries TRBV7-9 and TRBJ2-1; TRBD2 matches 8 bases. V lost 5 bases, J lost 9 bases, and 15 bases stayed unmatched. This CDR3 is 16 amino acids long. CDR1 and CDR2 (germline): SEHNR, FQNEAQ (reference sequence).

This chain joins TRBV7-9 and TRBJ2-6; perhaps TRBD1 as D (6 bases). V gave up 1 base and J gave up 2 bases, with 6 bases separating them. The length of the CDR3 is 15 residues. Per germline, CDR1 SEHNR and CDR2 FQNEAQ (reference sequence). CDR3 region: CASSLGQAGANVLTF. CDR3 bases: TGTGCCAGCAGCTTAGGACAGGCTGGGGCCAACGTCCTGACTTTC. The entire variable domain, with the rest obtained from reference TRBV7-9 and TRBJ2-6, is as follows: DTGVSQNPRHKITKRGQNVTFRCDPISEHNRLYWYRQTLGQGPEFLTYFQNEAQLEKSRLLSDRFSAERPKGSFSTLEIQRTEQGDSAMYLCASSLGQAGANVLTFGAGSRLTVL.

This clone turned up a few times. This chain joins TRBV7-2 and TRBJ1-2, with 7 nucleotides matching TRBD1. The CDR3 contains 15 residues. Germline-derived CDR1 and CDR2 are SGHTA and FQGNSA. V lost 5 bases and J lost 4; bases outside the gene matches: 10. DNA for the CDR3: TGTGCCAGCAGCCCGCCGGGGGCAGGGGGCTATGGCTACACCTTC. Translation gives CASSPPGAGGYGYTF.

This clone was counted between two and nine times. The V call is TRBV7-2, the J call TRBJ1-1, with a weak D call TRBD1 (6 bases). The CDR3 sequence is 14 residues long. V lost 4 bases and J lost 1, with 10 bases in between. Germline values: CDR1 SGHTA, CDR2 FQGNSA. CDR3 nucleotides: TGTGCCAGCAGCTGGGGACACCAGAACACTGAAGCTTTCTTT. Its protein product is CASSWGHQNTEAFF.

V gene TRBV19 combines with J gene TRBJ1-6; no reliable D call. Germline CDR1 LNHDA, CDR2 SQIVND (reference sequence). V was pared by 7 bases and J by 8 bases, with 15 bases between. This CDR3 has 14 residues. The CDR3 reads CASKIAAGDSPLHF. CDR3 in DNA: TGTGCCAGTAAAATAGCGGCTGGTGATTCACCCCTCCACTTT.